The sequence of this TCR beta chain was determined in a study of blood T cell repertoires in COVID-19. In the study overall: In each case, the material was cDNA or gDNA derived from T cells, B-cell-depleted T cells, or PBMCs.

How the authors handled the data: It was from reference gene primer amplification that nucleated cell counts were estimated. The data were produced by immunoSEQ multiplex PCR, yet TCRdb's version contains in-frame clones alone and is incomplete. That table is the source of V, J and clone size, and D and trimming were worked out from the DNA. The sample holds about 170,000 clones, around nine tenths seen once. The sequencing input was peripheral blood. This TCR was sampled from a man in his late teens or twenties with active or convalescent COVID-19.

CDR3 coding DNA: TGTGCCAGCAGCTTAGTCCTGAGACAGGGCAATGAAAAACTGTTTTTT. Translating it yields CASSLVLRQGNEKLFF. This chain connects TRBV7-8 to TRBJ1-4, with 7 bases matching TRBD1. V lost 1 base and J lost 5; bases outside the gene matches: 7. Germline lookup yields CDR1 SGHVS and CDR2 FQNEAQ. This CDR3 contains 16 residues.